The sequence of this TCR beta chain was determined in a study (dated by TCRdb to the early 2020s). Points the paper makes about the study in general: Further investigation, including longitudinal sampling and assessment of a control group, is stated by the authors to be required.

V loses 0 bases of germline sequence and J loses 0 bases, and the interval between the two ends is 10 bases. From the germline V gene (reference sequence), CDR1 is SGHKS and CDR2 is YYEKEE. The CDR3 covers 16 residues, taking in both the cysteine and the phenylalanine. Only the CDR3 DNA stays, 48 bases, in frame from base 1. PBMCs were isolated from peripheral blood, and genomic DNA from unsorted PBMCs was used for TCR beta sequencing. About this clone: The target of this receptor is not known. There are no base qualities to consult, and no much larger clone falls within one base.

TCR beta chain repertoires were profiled by survey-level sequencing on the immunoSEQ platform. The source study handled its data this way. Repertoire diversity was quantified by the inverse Simpson index, and CDR3 amino acid length spectratypes and V-J pairing frequencies were compared. To annotate clonotypes specific to SARS-CoV-2, CMV, influenza A and EBV, TCR beta CDR3 sequences were compared against VDJdb. Imported from immuneACCESS, the table was reduced by TCRdb to in-frame sequences with V and J called. These copies leave out some clones; in studies compared against another copy, an unresolved V gene accounts for under half, and the cause of the remainder is not known. V and J calls and clone size are copied from that table; D and trimming were computed from the DNA. Across this sample there are about 50,000 clones, with about 92% seen only once. Of the sample, around 10% falls within the top ten clones.

The receptor was derived from a man aged 40-49 years with rheumatoid arthritis. Sample: PBMCs. The chain is made from TRBV5-5 and TRBJ1-3; the D gene lacks a confident call. The DNA is as follows: TGTGCCAGCAGCTTGGTGACCGTGGTCTCTGGAAACACCATATATTTT. Its product reads: CASSLVTVVSGNTIYF.